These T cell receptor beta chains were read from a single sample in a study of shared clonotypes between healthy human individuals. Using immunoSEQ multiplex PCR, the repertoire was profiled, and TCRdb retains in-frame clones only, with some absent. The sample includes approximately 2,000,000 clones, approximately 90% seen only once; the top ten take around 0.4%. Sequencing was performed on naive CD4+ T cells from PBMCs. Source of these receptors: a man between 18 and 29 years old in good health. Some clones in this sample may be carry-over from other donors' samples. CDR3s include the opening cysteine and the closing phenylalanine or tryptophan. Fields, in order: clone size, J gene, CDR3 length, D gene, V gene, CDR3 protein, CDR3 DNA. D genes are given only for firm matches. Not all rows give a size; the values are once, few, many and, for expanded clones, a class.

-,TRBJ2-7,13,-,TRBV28,CASSYRQNYEQYF,TGTGCCAGCAGTTACCGACAGAACTACGAGCAGTACTTC
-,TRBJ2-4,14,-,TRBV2,CASSETGTKNIQYF,TGTGCCAGCAGTGAGACAGGAACCAAAAACATTCAGTACTTC
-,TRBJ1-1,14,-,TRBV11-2,CASSLAQGNTEAFF,TGTGCCAGCAGCTTGGCACAGGGGAACACTGAAGCTTTCTTT
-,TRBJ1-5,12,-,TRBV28,CASSLGSLAQHF,TGTGCCAGCAGCCTAGGGAGTTTGGCCCAGCATTTT
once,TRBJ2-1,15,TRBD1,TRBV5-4,CASSLDRGTYNEQFF,TGTGCCAGCAGCTTGGACAGGGGGACCTACAATGAGCAGTTCTTC
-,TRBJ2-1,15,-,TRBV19,CASSISGRGSNEQFF,TGTGCCAGTAGTATTTCTGGCAGGGGTTCCAATGAGCAGTTCTTC
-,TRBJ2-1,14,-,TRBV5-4,CASSFRGGDNEQFF,TGTGCCAGCAGCTTTAGGGGTGGGGACAATGAGCAGTTCTTC
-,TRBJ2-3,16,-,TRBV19,CASSMRPRLATDTQYF,TGTGCCAGTAGTATGAGACCCCGGCTAGCCACAGATACGCAGTATTTT
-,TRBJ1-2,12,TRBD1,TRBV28,CAIRTGAAGYTF,TGTGCCATTCGGACAGGCGCGGCTGGCTACACCTTC
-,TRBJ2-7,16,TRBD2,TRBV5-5,CASSKSQASGSYEQYF,TGTGCCAGCAGCAAGTCCCAGGCTAGCGGCTCCTACGAGCAGTACTTC
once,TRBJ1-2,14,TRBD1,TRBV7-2,CASSLVDRGNGYTF,TGTGCCAGCAGCTTAGTTGACAGGGGGAATGGCTACACCTTC
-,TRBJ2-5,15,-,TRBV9,CASSGSGTRQETQYF,TGTGCCAGCAGCGGATCCGGGACGCGACAAGAGACCCAGTACTTC
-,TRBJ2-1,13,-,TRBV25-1,CASSEVLYNEQFF,TGTGCCAGCAGTGAAGTGCTATACAATGAGCAGTTCTTC
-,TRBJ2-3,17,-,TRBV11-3,CASSLDERRTYTDTQYF,TGTGCCAGCAGCTTAGATGAGCGGAGGACCTACACAGATACGCAGTATTTT
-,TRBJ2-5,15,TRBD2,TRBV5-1,CASSSGAGGQETQYF,TGCGCCAGCAGCTCGGGAGCGGGGGGACAAGAGACCCAGTACTTC
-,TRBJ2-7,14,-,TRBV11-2,CASSLGVSSYEQYF,TGTGCCAGCAGCTTAGGGGTTAGCTCCTACGAGCAGTACTTC
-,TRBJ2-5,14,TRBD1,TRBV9,CASSGNRGTETQYF,TGTGCCAGCAGCGGAAACAGGGGTACGGAGACCCAGTACTTC
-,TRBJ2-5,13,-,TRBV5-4,CASSLEGPETQYF,TGTGCCAGCAGCTTGGAGGGGCCGGAGACCCAGTACTTC
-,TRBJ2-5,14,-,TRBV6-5,CASSLFPGGETQYF,TGTGCCAGCAGTTTGTTTCCCGGAGGGGAGACCCAGTACTTC
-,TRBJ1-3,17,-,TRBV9,CASSVGTGRNSGNTIYF,TGTGCCAGCAGCGTAGGTACAGGGAGGAACTCTGGAAACACCATATATTTT
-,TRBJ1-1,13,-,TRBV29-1,CSLRRGPRTEAFF,TGCAGCCTGAGGAGGGGACCTCGTACTGAAGCTTTCTTT
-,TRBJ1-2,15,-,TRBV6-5,CASSSWDIESDGYTF,TGTGCCAGCAGCTCCTGGGACATTGAGAGCGATGGCTACACCTTC
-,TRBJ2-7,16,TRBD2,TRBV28,CASRAGGGGPLYEQYF,TGTGCCAGCAGGGCCGGGGGGGGAGGACCCCTATACGAGCAGTACTTC
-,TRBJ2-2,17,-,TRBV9,CASSVLTGNTNTGELFF,TGTGCCAGCAGCGTATTAACGGGGAACACCAACACCGGGGAGCTGTTTTTT
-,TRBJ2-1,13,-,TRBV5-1,CASSLAGDNEQFF,TGCGCCAGCAGCTTGGCAGGGGACAATGAGCAGTTCTTC
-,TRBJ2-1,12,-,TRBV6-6,CATGTFDNEQFF,TGTGCCACTGGGACATTCGACAATGAGCAGTTCTTC
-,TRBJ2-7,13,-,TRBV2,CASSGQGPSEQYF,TGTGCCAGCTCGGGGCAGGGACCCTCCGAGCAGTACTTC
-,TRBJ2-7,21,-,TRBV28,CASSFFSGKSLQSPPKYEQYF,TGTGCCAGCAGTTTTTTTTCAGGGAAGTCCCTACAATCCCCCCCGAAGTACGAGCAGTACTTC
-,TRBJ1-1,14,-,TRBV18,CASSPRTSPTEAFF,TGTGCCAGCTCACCACGGACTAGTCCCACTGAAGCTTTCTTT
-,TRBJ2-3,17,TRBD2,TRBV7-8,CASSFTGLAASTDTQYF,TGTGCCAGCAGCTTTACGGGACTAGCGGCGAGCACAGATACGCAGTATTTT
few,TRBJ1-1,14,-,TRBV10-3,CAISEVALNTEAFF,TGTGCCATCAGTGAGGTGGCCTTGAACACTGAAGCTTTCTTT
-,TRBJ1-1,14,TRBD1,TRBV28,CASRYRGRYTEAFF,TGTGCCAGCAGATACAGGGGGAGGTACACTGAAGCTTTCTTT
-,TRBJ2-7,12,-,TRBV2,CASSSGSYEQYF,TGTGCCAGCAGTTCTGGTTCCTACGAGCAGTACTTC
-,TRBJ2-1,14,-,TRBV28,CASSLQGTYNEQFF,TGTGCCAGCAGTCTACAGGGTACCTACAATGAGCAGTTCTTC
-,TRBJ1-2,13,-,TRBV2,CASSEKLPYGYTF,TGTGCCAGCAGTGAAAAGCTACCCTATGGCTACACCTTC
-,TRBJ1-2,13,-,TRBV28,CASSMDGTYGYTF,TGTGCCAGCAGTATGGACGGGACCTATGGCTACACCTTC
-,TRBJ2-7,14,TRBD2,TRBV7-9,CASSPSGRADEQYF,TGTGCCAGCAGTCCTAGCGGGAGGGCCGACGAGCAGTACTTC
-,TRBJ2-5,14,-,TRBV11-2,CASSYLGAGETQYF,TGTGCCAGCAGCTACCTAGGGGCAGGGGAGACCCAGTACTTC
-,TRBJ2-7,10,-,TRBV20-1,CSAYLGEQYF,TGCAGTGCTTATCTTGGCGAGCAGTACTTC
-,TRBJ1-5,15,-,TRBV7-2,CASSLARSSNQPQHF,TGTGCCAGCAGCTTAGCGAGGTCTAGCAATCAGCCCCAGCATTTT
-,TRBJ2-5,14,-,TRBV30,CATSGGGGEETQYF,TGTGCTACGAGCGGCGGAGGAGGAGAAGAGACCCAGTACTTC
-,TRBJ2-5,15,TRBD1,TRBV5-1,CASGLVGQGRETQYF,TGCGCCAGCGGCCTGGTGGGACAGGGGAGGGAGACCCAGTACTTC
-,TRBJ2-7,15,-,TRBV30,CAWNSPRRRSYEQYF,TGTGCCTGGAACTCACCCCGGCGGCGGTCCTACGAGCAGTACTTC
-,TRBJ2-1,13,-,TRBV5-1,CASSFGYNDEQFF,TGCGCCAGCAGCTTCGGGTACAACGATGAGCAGTTCTTC
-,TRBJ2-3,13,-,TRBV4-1,CASSHYQTDTQYF,TGCGCCAGCAGCCATTACCAGACAGATACGCAGTATTTT
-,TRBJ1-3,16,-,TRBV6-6,CASSYSRAGDGNTIYF,TGTGCCAGCAGTTACTCAAGGGCTGGAGACGGAAACACCATATATTTT
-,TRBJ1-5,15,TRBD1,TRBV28,CASSPGQGNGQPQHF,TGTGCCAGCAGTCCGGGACAGGGGAATGGTCAGCCCCAGCATTTT